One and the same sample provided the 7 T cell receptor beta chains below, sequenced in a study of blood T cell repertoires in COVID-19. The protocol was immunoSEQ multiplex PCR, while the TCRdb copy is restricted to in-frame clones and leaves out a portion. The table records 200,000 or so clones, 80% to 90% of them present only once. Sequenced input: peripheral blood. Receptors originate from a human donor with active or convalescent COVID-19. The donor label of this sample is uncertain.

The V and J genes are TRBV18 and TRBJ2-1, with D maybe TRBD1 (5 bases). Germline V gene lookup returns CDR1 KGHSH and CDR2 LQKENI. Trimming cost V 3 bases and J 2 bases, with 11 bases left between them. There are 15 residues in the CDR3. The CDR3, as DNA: TGTGCCAGCTCACCCTCACAGGTGACCTACAATGAGCAGTTCTTC. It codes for CASSPSQVTYNEQFF.

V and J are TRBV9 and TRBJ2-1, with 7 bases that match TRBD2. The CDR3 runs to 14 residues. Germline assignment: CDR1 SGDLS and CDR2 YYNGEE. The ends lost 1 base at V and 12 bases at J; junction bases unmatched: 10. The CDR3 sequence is CASSVSSGPGGQFF. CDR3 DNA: TGTGCCAGCAGCGTATCTAGCGGCCCCGGCGGGCAGTTCTTC.

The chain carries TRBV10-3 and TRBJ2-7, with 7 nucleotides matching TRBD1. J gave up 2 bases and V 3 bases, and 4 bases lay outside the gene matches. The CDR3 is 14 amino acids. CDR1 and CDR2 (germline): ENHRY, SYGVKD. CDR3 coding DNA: TGTGCCATCAGTGATCCCGGACAGGCCTACGAGCAGTACTTC. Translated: CAISDPGQAYEQYF.

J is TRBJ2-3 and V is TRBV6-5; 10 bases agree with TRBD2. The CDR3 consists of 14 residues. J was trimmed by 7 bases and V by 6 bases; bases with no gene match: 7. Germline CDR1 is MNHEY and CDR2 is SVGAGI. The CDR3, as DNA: TGTGCCAGCAGCCCAGCGGGGGGGCAACATACGCAGTATTTT. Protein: CASSPAGGQHTQYF.

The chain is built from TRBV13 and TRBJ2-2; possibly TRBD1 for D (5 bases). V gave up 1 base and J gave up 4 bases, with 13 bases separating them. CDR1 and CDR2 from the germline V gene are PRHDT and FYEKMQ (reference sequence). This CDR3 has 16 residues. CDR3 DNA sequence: TGTGCCAGCAGCTTAGTCTTTAGGGGCGGCACCGGGGAGCTGTTTTTT. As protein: CASSLVFRGGTGELFF.

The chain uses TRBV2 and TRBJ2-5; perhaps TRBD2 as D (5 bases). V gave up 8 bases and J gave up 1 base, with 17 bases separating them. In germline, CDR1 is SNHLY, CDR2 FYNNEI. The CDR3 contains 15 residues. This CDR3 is CASYNLGLSQETQYF. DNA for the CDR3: TGTGCCAGCTACAACTTAGGACTGAGCCAAGAGACCCAGTACTTC.

The CDR3 here is CASSPLGLAGAEDTQYF. DNA for the CDR3: TGTGCCAGCTCACCGCTTGGACTAGCGGGGGCCGAAGATACGCAGTATTTT. The chain couples TRBV18 to TRBJ2-3, with 13 positions matching TRBD2. V lost 3 bases and J lost 5; bases outside the gene matches: 8. The CDR3 spans 17 residues. Germline CDR1 KGHSH, CDR2 LQKENI.